This TCR beta chain was sequenced during a study of T cells in Graves' hyperthyroidism and ophthalmopathy. Study observations and caveats: Ophthalmopathy was told apart from stable hyperthyroidism by a 13 V-J model. Most clonotypes that expanded in the thyroid above 0.001 also showed up in blood.

Amplified TCR beta CDR3 regions derived from RNA transcripts. Using the HTBI primer set, a first-round RT-PCR was run on the TCR CDR3. TCRdb passed the multiplex PCR reads through MiXCR, listing each CDR3 protein once. The sample carries hundreds of thousands of distinct CDR3 sequences, roughly 15% recorded once. V lost 3 bases, J lost 0 bases, and 9 bases lay in between. CDR1 is DFQATT and CDR2 is SNEGSKA in the germline V gene (reference sequence). The CDR3 covers 13 residues. This clonotype was seen many times. Its specificity is not known. Graves' hyperthyroidism was deemed stable absent ophthalmopathy progression within 18 months. Uncontrolled infection, other autoimmune disease, pregnancy or lactation led to exclusion.

The source of this sequence is a woman aged 25 to 39 with Graves' hyperthyroidism. The chain recombines TRBV20-1 with TRBJ2-7; no firm D call. The sequenced material came from blood. In nucleotides, the CDR3 is TGCAGTGCTAGGCCCGAGAGCTCCTACGAGCAGTACTTC. Translated, it gives CSARPESSYEQYF.